This T cell receptor beta chain was obtained from a study of OX40 agonist ivuxolimab in advanced cancers. Clones were sequenced by immunoSEQ multiplex PCR, and TCRdb holds only the in-frame ones, with some missing. The sample includes 50,000 to 70,000 clones, around 80% seen only once; the top ten take about 2.2%. CDR3 size: 13 residues. The germline V gene encodes CDR1 MDHEN and CDR2 SYDVKM. V lost 6 bases, J lost 3 bases, and 11 bases lay in between. V usage is TRBV28 and J usage is TRBJ2-5; D unresolved. This receptor was obtained from an adult with an advanced solid tumor such as melanoma, head and neck, liver or kidney cancer. Material: CD4+ or CD8+ T cells sorted from blood, obtained in a trial of the OX40 agonist ivuxolimab. The CDR3 loop is CASSTNLEETQYF. The CDR3 nucleotides are TGTGCCAGCAGCACAAATCTAGAAGAGACCCAGTACTTC.